These 2 T cell receptor beta chains were all obtained from the same sample, sequenced in a study of T cell responses to AZD1222 COVID-19 vaccine. The method was immunoSEQ multiplex PCR; TCRdb's version includes in-frame clones alone and lacks a portion of them. This table has about 180,000 clones, roughly 92% appearing once. Sequencing was performed on peripheral blood, taken 28 days after the second AZD1222 dose. These receptors were collected from an adult who received the AZD1222 COVID-19 vaccine.

V and J are TRBV6-1 and TRBJ2-6; maybe TRBD2 (5 bases). Trimming took off 3 bases at V and 2 bases at J, with 8 bases between the two ends. CDR1 is MNHNS, CDR2 SASEGT, per germline. This CDR3 region has 15 residues. DNA of the CDR3: TGTGCCAGCAGTGAGCAGACTACTGGGGCCAACGTCCTGACTTTC. Protein product: CASSEQTTGANVLTF.

CDR3 loop: CASSFKAGTEAFF. Here the CDR3 DNA reads TGTGCCAGCAGTTTTAAAGCGGGCACTGAAGCTTTCTTT. The chain combines TRBV12-3 or TRBV12-4 with TRBJ1-1; D unclear. The CDR3 is 13 amino acids. V was shortened by 3 bases and J by 4 bases, with 9 bases between the two germline ends.